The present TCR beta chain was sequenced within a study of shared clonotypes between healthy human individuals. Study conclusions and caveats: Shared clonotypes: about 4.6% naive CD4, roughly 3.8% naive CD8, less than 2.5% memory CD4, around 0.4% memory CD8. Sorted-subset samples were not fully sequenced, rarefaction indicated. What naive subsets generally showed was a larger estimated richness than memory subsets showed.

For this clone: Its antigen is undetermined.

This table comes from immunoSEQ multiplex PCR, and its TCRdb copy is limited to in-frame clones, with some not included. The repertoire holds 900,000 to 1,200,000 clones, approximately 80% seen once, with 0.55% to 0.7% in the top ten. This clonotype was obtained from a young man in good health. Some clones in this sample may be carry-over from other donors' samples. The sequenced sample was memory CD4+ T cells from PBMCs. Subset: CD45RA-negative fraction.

As DNA, the CDR3 is TGTGCCAGCAGCTTAGGTACTCAGCCCCAGCATTTT. It codes for CASSLGTQPQHF. The chain couples TRBV7-2 to TRBJ1-5, with D uncertain. The CDR3 spans 12 residues. The germline CDR1 and CDR2 sequences are SGHTA and FQGNSA. Deletions cut 1 base from V and 6 bases from J, with 4 bases between.